Included here is one T cell receptor beta chain sequence, with context. Generated by immunoSEQ multiplex PCR, the TCRdb table keeps only in-frame clones and is missing some. Of around 93,000 clones in the sample, roughly 94% were seen once. This entry is derived from a study of technical replicates of blood from several donors. Germline V gives CDR1 SGHTA, CDR2 FQGTGA. The trim removed 5 bases at V and 4 bases at J, leaving 7 bases unmatched. The CDR3 totals 14 residues. The sample taken for sequencing was T cells isolated from PBMCs. The V gene is TRBV7-3, the J gene TRBJ1-1; 7 nucleotides agree with TRBD1. The TCR sequence derives from a human donor in good health. CDR3 bases: TGTGCCAGCAGCGACACAGGGGACCGCACTGAAGCTTTCTTT. Translation: CASSDTGDRTEAFF.